A single T cell receptor beta chain is shown here with its context. The data belong to a study of blood T cell repertoires in COVID-19. Study in general: COVID-19 samples from acute and convalescent phases originated in the United States, Italy and Spain.

Germline-derived CDR1 and CDR2 are SGHVS and FQNEAQ. The CDR3 is made up of 12 amino acids. V was pared by 5 bases and J by 5 bases, with 6 bases between. This study enrolled people aged 18 to 89 from roughly 24 US geographic areas. Clones were read by immunoSEQ multiplex PCR, and TCRdb kept only the in-frame ones, dropping some. The sample records about 250,000 clones, 88% being singletons. Sequencing used PBMCs or T cells enriched from blood (not recorded which). The TCR sequence derives from a woman in her 50s who had recovered from COVID-19. The chain is built from TRBV7-8 and TRBJ2-2; no firm D call. In DNA form, the CDR3 reads TGTGCCAGCAGCCACGGGACCGGGGAGCTGTTTTTT. As protein: CASSHGTGELFF.